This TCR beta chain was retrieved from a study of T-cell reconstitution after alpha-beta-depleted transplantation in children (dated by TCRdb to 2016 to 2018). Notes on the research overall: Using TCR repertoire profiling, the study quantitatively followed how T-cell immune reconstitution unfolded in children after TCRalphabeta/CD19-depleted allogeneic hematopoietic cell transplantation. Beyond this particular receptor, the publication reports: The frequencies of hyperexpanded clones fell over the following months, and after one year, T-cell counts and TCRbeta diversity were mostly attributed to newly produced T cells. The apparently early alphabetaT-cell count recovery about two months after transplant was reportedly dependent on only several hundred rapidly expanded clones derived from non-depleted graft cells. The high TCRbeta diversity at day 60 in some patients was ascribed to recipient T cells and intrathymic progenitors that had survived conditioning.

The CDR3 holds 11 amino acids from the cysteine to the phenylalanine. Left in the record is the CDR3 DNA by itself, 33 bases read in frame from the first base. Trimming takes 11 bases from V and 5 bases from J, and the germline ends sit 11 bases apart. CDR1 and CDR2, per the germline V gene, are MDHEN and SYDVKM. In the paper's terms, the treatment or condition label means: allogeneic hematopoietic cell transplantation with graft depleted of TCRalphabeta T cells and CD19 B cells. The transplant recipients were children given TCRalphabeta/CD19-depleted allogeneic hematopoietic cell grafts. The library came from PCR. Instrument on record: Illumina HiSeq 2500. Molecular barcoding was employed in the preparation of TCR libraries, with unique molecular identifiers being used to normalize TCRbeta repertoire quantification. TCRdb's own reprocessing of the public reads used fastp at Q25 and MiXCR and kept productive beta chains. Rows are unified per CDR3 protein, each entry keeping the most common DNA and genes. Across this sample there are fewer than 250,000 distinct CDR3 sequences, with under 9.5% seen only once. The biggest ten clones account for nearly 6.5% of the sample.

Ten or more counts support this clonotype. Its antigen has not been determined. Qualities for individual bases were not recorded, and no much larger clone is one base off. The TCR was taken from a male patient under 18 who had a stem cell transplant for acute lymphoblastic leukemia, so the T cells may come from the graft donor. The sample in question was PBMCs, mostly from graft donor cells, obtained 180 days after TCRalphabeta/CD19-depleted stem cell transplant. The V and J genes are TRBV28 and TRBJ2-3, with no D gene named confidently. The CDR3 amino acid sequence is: CALLGRDTQYF. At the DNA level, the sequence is TGTGCCCTCCTCGGAAGAGATACGCAGTATTTT.